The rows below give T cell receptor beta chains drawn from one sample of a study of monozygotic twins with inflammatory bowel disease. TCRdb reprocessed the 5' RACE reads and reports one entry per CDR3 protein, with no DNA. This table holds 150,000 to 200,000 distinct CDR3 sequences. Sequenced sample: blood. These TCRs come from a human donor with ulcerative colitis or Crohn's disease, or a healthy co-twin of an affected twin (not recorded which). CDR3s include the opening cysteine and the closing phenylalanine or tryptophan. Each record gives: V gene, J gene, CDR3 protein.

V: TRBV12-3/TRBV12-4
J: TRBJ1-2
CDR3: CASSLERPKNGYTF

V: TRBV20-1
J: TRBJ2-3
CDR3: CSGAGGGDTQYF

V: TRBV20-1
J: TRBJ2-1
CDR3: CSARGGDGNEQFF

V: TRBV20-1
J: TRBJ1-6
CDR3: CSARVTGGFSPLHF

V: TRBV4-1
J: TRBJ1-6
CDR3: CASSQDRDRGFNSPLHF

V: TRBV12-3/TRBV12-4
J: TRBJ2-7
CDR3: CASSLARTGGYEQYF

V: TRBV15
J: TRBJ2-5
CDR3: CATSSLGLASETQYF

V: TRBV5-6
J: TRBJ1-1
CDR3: CASSLEGAFSSTEAFF

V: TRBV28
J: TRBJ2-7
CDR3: CASSPVKAGAFAYEQYF

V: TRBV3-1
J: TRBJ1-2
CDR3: CASSMDGSYGYTF

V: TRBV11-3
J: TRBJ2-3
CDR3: CASRDGRTDTQYF

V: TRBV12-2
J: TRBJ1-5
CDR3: CASLTARVASNQPQHF

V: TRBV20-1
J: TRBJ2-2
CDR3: CSARVPGQTGELFF

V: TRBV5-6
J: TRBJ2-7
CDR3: CASSATGTLGDEQYF

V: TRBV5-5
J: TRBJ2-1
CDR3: CASRLAPYNEQFF

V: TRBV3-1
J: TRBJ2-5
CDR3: CASSQEDEETQYF

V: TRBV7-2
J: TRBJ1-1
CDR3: CASSLTAGGLNTEAFF

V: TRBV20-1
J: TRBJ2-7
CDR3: CSARNIDGGPEYEQYF

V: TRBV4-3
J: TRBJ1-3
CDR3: CASSQPGRISGNTIYF

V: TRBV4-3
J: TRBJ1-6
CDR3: CASSQEENSPLHF

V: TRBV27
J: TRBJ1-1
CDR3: CASSLSISHLDRAWGGTEAFF

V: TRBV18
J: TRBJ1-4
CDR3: CASSPTGNNEKLFF

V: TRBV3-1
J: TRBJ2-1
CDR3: CASSQGASGPYNEQFF

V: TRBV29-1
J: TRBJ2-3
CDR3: CSVEVMGGTQYF

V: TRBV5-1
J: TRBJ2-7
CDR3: CASSFTASTYEQYF

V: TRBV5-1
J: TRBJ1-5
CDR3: CASSADRGGQPQHF

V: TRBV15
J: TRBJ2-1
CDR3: CATSRVAETYNEQFF

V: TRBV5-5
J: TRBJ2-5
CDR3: CASSFRGDQETQYF

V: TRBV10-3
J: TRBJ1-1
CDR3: CAISEWGGGNTEAFF

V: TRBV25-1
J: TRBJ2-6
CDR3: CASTLGDFSGANVLTF

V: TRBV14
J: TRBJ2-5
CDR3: CASSQGRALQETQYF

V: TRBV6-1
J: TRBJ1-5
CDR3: CASKIQGGQPQHF

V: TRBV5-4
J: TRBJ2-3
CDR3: CASSLVVGLGLDTQYF

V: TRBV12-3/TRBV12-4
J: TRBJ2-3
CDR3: CASNIDSQSTDTQYF

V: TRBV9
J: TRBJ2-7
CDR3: CASSAGTSGSSYEQYF

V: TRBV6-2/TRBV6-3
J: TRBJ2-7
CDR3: CASSWGLAGDGYEQYF

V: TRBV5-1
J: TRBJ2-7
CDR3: CASSRGGQGTYEQYF

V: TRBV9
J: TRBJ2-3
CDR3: CASSTKPGDTQYF

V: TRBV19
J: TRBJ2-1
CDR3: CASSTSQFLGQFF

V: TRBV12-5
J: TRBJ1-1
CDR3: CASADLNAEAFF

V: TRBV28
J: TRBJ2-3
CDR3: CASSLSYTQYF

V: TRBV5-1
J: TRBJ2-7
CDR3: CASSSGTAEGEQYF

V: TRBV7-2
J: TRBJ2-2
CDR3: CASSLNGGSNTGELFF

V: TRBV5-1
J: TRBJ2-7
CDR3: CASSLEGDEQYF

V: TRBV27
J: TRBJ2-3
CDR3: CATNDRLSTDTQYF

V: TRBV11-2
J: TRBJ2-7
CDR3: CASSFAGGGRSYEQYF

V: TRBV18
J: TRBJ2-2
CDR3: CASSPQAILNTGELFF

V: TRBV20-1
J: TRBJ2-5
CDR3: CSALSGSQETQYF

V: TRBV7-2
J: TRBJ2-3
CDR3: CASSYGGVADTQYF

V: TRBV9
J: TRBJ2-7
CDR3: CASSVGGSEIYEQYF

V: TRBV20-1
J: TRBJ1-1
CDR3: CSARTHNTEAFF

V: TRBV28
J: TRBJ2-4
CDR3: CASSLLQGNIQYF

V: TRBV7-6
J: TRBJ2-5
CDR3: CASSRGGGETQYF

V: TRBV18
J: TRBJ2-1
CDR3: CASSRTSGTSSEQFF

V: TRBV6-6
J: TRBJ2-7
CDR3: CASGPPSGRFYF

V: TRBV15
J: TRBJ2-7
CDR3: CATSRDLGIEQYF